This record looks at one T cell receptor (beta chain) sequence and its context. This clone has only one observation. Its specific antigen is unknown. Per-nucleotide qualities are absent, and no much larger clonotype sits a single base away. TCRbeta CDR3 regions were amplified from genomic DNA using the immunoSEQ Assay, a bias-controlled multiplex PCR. The paper's processing steps were these. Nucleated cell counts per sample were estimated from amplification of reference gene primers within the assay. To quantify the absolute abundance of each unique TCRbeta CDR3 rearrangement, sequence reads were collapsed and filtered. For each sample, productive Simpson clonality was calculated as the square root of Simpson's diversity index across productive rearrangements. TCRdb's version of the immuneACCESS table is confined to in-frame rearrangements and falls short of the full clone set. An unresolved V gene accounts for under half of the shortfall where checked; the remainder is of unknown origin. V, J and clone size are those of that table, while D and trimming were read from the DNA. The sample profile shows 150,000 to 200,000 clones; approximately 86% of them were found once. In total, the top ten clones hold roughly 9.1% of the sample.

Cut back by 5 bases and 0 bases, the V and J ends lie 12 bases apart. The CDR3 starts with the cysteine, ends with the phenylalanine, and has 15 residues. Only CDR3 DNA is held: 45 bases, read in frame from base 1. From the germline V gene, CDR1 is SGHTA and CDR2 is FQGTGA. The data were taken from a study of blood T cell repertoires in COVID-19 (dated by TCRdb to the early 2020s). Turning to the overall study: The collaborator samples originated in the United States, Italy and Spain and spanned the acute and convalescent phases of COVID-19. The prospective study material was composed of cDNA or gDNA derived from T cells, B-cell-depleted T cells, or PBMCs. The dataset comprised deeply sampled blood TCRbeta repertoires from subjects exposed to, actively infected with, or recovered from COVID-19. A de-identified subject ID, COVID-19 status, age in years and sex were almost always included in the sample metadata. The samples were drawn from two sources: the first 160 participants of the ongoing ImmuneRACE study, and 1,000 to 1,500 subjects contributed by 6 global collaborators. The repertoires were released in a freely available public database meant as a resource for research on the immune response to SARS-CoV-2. Where HLA class I and class II types were available, the types were taken from metadata supplied by the sample provider, not from assay-based typing.

Each collaborating institution followed its own protocols to collect whole blood in K2EDTA tubes. For TCRbeta analysis, collaborators shipped samples in one of three forms: frozen whole blood, isolated PBMCs, or DNA extracted from either of those sample types. Findings and caveats that apply to the study as a whole: The amount of clinical and demographic metadata varied by source and participant and was provided uncurated.

Sequencing used peripheral blood. This chain joins TRBV7-3 to TRBJ2-3; possibly the D gene is TRBD1, per 5 matching bases. This TCR was recovered from a man between 45 and 60 years old with active or convalescent COVID-19. CDR3 sequence: CASSQGGASTDTQYF. The DNA is TGTGCCAGCAGCCAGGGCGGCGCTAGCACAGATACGCAGTATTTT.